The 7 T cell receptor beta chains below were found in one sample sequenced in a study of cytomegalovirus exposure and HLA in healthy donors. Primers for the PCR totalled 60 Vbeta and 13 Jbeta. The protocol was immunoSEQ multiplex PCR, while the TCRdb copy is restricted to in-frame clones and leaves out a portion. The sample contains some 140,000 clones, approximately 72% of which appear only once. The sequenced sample consisted of PBMCs. These receptors were obtained from a man younger than 35 in good health and CMV-seronegative.

The chain carries TRBV29-1 and TRBJ1-1, with TRBD1 matching 7 bases. The V gene's germline CDR1 is SQVTM and CDR2 ANQGSEA. The CDR3 totals 14 residues. V was clipped by 3 bases and J by 2 bases; unmatched bases: 6. This CDR3 is CSVDIRGKNTEAFF. DNA for the CDR3: TGCAGCGTTGATATCAGGGGGAAAAACACTGAAGCTTTCTTT.

The V and J genes are TRBV6-1 and TRBJ2-7, with 9 bases identical to TRBD1. V lost 3 bases and J lost 0; bases outside the gene matches: 6. The germline V gene has CDR1 MNHNS and CDR2 SASEGT. This CDR3 comprises 16 residues. The CDR3 sequence is CASSERTGAISYEQYV. The CDR3 DNA follows: TGTGCCAGCAGTGAGCGGACAGGGGCCATCTCCTACGAGCAGTACGTC.

This clone was seen a single time. This chain connects TRBV2 to TRBJ1-5; the D is unclear. V was clipped by 8 bases and J by 0 bases, with 8 bases between them. The CDR3 extends over 13 amino acids. From germline, CDR1 is SNHLY and CDR2 FYNNEI. CDR3 nucleotide sequence: TGTGCCAGCTGTACAGATAGCAATCAGCCCCAGCATTTT. Translated: CASCTDSNQPQHF.

This clone is a singleton in its sample. The V and J genes are TRBV11-3 and TRBJ2-3, with D possibly matching TRBD1 (5 bases). The CDR3 covers 15 residues. Per germline, CDR1 SGHNT and CDR2 YENEEA. Trimming stripped 4 bases from V and 3 bases from J, with 14 bases between. The CDR3 DNA reads TGTGCCAGCAGCTCCGGCCTACCAGGGACAGATACGCAGTATTTT. It is translated as CASSSGLPGTDTQYF.

This rearrangement joins TRBV6-1 to TRBJ2-1, with D tentatively TRBD2 (6 bases). This CDR3 contains 16 residues. The V end was cut by 1 base, the J end by 3 bases, with 13 bases between. CDR1 and CDR2 from the germline V gene are MNHNS and SASEGT. The CDR3 region is CASSEVSAGRYNEQFF. CDR3 nucleotide sequence: TGTGCCAGCAGTGAAGTTTCGGCGGGGCGCTACAATGAGCAGTTCTTC.

This clone was found a few times. The chain employs TRBV28 and TRBJ2-2; TRBD1 aligns across 11 bases. CDR1 and CDR2 (germline): MDHEN, SYDVKM. The junction had 0 bases not matched to a gene; V was cut back by 0 bases and J by 3 bases. The CDR3 is 16 amino acids. The CDR3 protein is CASSLWDRGHTGELFF. CDR3 in DNA: TGTGCCAGCAGTTTATGGGACAGGGGGCACACCGGGGAGCTGTTTTTT.

The chain employs TRBV27 and TRBJ1-3, with 9 bases fitting TRBD1. Trimming removed 2 bases from V and 4 bases from J; junction bases left unmatched: 9. Germline CDR1 MNHEY, CDR2 SMNVEV (reference sequence). CDR3 size: 17 residues. The DNA for the CDR3 is TGTGCCAGCAGTTTAATGGGGACAGGGCCGGGCGGAAACACCATATATTTT. Amino acid sequence: CASSLMGTGPGGNTIYF.